These 13 T cell receptor beta chains came from one sample sequenced in a study of long-term antiretroviral therapy in people with HIV. Sequencing relied on immunoSEQ assay v3.0, run at survey level. TCRdb's table, derived via immunoSEQ multiplex PCR, lists solely in-frame clones and lacks some. Among roughly 25,000 clones listed, about 85% were seen once. Sequenced here: unsorted PBMCs, sampled 2.3 years after starting antiretroviral therapy. The receptors shown here come from a middle-aged man with HIV.

This chain connects TRBV10-3 to TRBJ1-5; D is undetermined. The germline V and J ends were trimmed by 2 bases and 4 bases, with 6 bases remaining between them. CDR1 is ENHRY and CDR2 is SYGVKD in the germline V gene. The CDR3 spans 13 residues. The CDR3 is CAISEERNQPQHF. The CDR3 DNA follows: TGTGCCATCAGTGAGGAGAGAAATCAGCCCCAGCATTTT.

The rearrangement links TRBV30 to TRBJ1-1; TRBD1 agrees at 8 bases. Germline loops: CDR1 GTSNPN, CDR2 SVGIG (reference sequence). Unmatched junction bases numbered 7, after V lost 2 bases and J lost 5 bases. This CDR3 region has 14 residues. The CDR3 DNA follows: TGTGCCTGGAGTCAAGCTTACAGGGGGACTGAAGCTTTCTTT. This encodes CAWSQAYRGTEAFF.

Points on this clone: The same CDR3 can be traced to other DNA sequences in this sample. The gene calls are TRBV7-9 and TRBJ2-5; 13 bases map to TRBD2. The CDR3 totals 16 residues. The germline V gene has CDR1 SEHNR and CDR2 FQNEAQ (reference sequence). Germline trimming cut 5 bases from V and 2 bases from J; bases unmatched to any gene: 5. The CDR3 spells CASSRGLAGVQETQYF. The DNA for the CDR3 is TGTGCCAGCAGCCGCGGACTAGCGGGAGTACAAGAGACCCAGTACTTC.

The gene calls are TRBV7-6 and TRBJ2-7; D remains unclear. V lost 5 bases, J lost 2 bases, and 13 bases lay in between. The CDR3 extends over 14 amino acids. Germline-derived CDR1 and CDR2 are SGHVS and FNYEAQ. This chain's CDR3 is CASSPHGSTYEQYF. The CDR3 nucleotides read TGTGCCAGCAGCCCCCACGGCAGCACCTACGAGCAGTACTTC.

Concerning this clone: The junction and the germline gene differ at one end; a read error may be behind it. The same CDR3 also results from other DNA sequences found in this sample. V gene TRBV7-3 combines with J gene TRBJ2-1, with TRBD1 identical over 8 bases. This CDR3 comprises 15 residues. The germline CDR1 and CDR2 sequences are SGHTA and FQGTGA. The CDR3 DNA follows: TGCGCCAGCAGCAAAACAGGGGGCTCCTACAATGAGCAGTTCTTC. Amino acid sequence: CASSKTGGSYNEQFF.

This clone was found a few times. The chain is built from TRBV28 and TRBJ1-2; 9 bases agree with TRBD1. V shed 4 bases, J shed 2 bases, and the junction held 5 bases outside the gene matches. Germline V lookup: CDR1 MDHEN, CDR2 SYDVKM. The CDR3 sequence is 15 residues long. CDR3 protein: CASSSRDRDNYGYTF. CDR3 DNA: TGTGCCAGCAGTTCGCGGGACAGGGACAACTATGGCTACACCTTC.

This chain links TRBV10-3 with TRBJ2-7, with TRBD2 matching 14 bases. The CDR3 is 14 amino acids. V gave up 10 bases and J gave up 3 bases; unmatched junction bases: 5. In germline, CDR1 is ENHRY, CDR2 SYGVKD. The CDR3 is CATRGLAGDYEQYF. The CDR3 nucleotides are TGTGCCACTAGGGGACTAGCGGGGGACTACGAGCAGTACTTC.

In this sample, this clone turned up once. This rearrangement joins TRBV9 to TRBJ2-3; 10 bases agree with TRBD2. V trimming: 0 bases; J trimming: 1 base; junction bases outside the gene matches: 5. CDR1 is SGDLS, CDR2 YYNGEE, per germline. The CDR3 is made up of 17 amino acids. The CDR3 spells CASSVASGGAGTDTQYF. The DNA of the CDR3 is TGTGCCAGCAGCGTAGCCAGCGGGGGGGCCGGCACAGATACGCAGTATTTT.

The chain is built from TRBV7-9 and TRBJ2-3, with TRBD2 matching over 10 bases. CDR1 and CDR2 from the germline V gene are SEHNR and FQNEAQ (reference sequence). The junction had 14 bases not matched to a gene; V was cut back by 1 base and J by 4 bases. The CDR3 runs to 19 residues. The CDR3 DNA reads as TGTGCCAGCAGCTTAGAAGTGGAGCGGGGGGGCCAGAGGGCAGATACGCAGTATTTT. It is translated as CASSLEVERGGQRADTQYF.

This clone has a handful of counts. This sequence joins TRBV7-9 and TRBJ1-5, with D uncertain. Germline lookup yields CDR1 SEHNR and CDR2 FQNEAQ (reference sequence). Trimming took 6 bases from V and 0 from J, leaving 6 bases between them. The CDR3 contains 13 residues. The chain's CDR3 is CASSLNSNQPQHF. In nucleotides, the CDR3 is TGTGCCAGCAGTCTCAATAGCAATCAGCCCCAGCATTTT.

The gene calls are TRBV29-1 and TRBJ1-4, with a weak D call TRBD1 (5 bases). The V gene's germline CDR1 is SQVTM and CDR2 ANQGSEA. The V end lost 4 bases, the J end lost 0 bases, and 9 bases lay between the germline ends. The CDR3 contains 14 residues. CDR3 bases: TGCAGCGTTGGGGACCCATCAACTAATGAAAAACTGTTTTTT. Its protein is CSVGDPSTNEKLFF.

The gene calls are TRBV9 and TRBJ2-7, with 9 bases matching TRBD2. The junction had 10 bases not matched to a gene; V was cut back by 3 bases and J by 3 bases. CDR1 is SGDLS and CDR2 is YYNGEE in the germline V gene. The CDR3 loop spans 16 amino acids. The CDR3: CASSANTGTSFYEQYF. The CDR3 bases are TGTGCCAGCAGCGCGAATACCGGGACTAGCTTCTACGAGCAGTACTTC.

The chain carries TRBV5-1 and TRBJ1-3; TRBD1 might be the D (5 bases). V was pared by 4 bases and J by 0 bases, with 14 bases between. This CDR3 comprises 16 residues. From germline, CDR1 is SGHRS and CDR2 YFSETQ. Here the CDR3 DNA reads TGCGCCAGCAGCCCCGGGACCTCAACCTCTGGAAACACCATATATTTT. Translating it yields CASSPGTSTSGNTIYF.